Given below is one T cell receptor beta chain in context. Its antigen remains unknown. These data originate in a study of blood T cells in healthy people across ages. Findings and limits, study-wide: With naive T cell percentage, TCR beta diversity showed a strong correlation.

Then a second PCR, running roughly 7 to 11 cycles, was carried out with a sample-barcoded 5' primer and a J-beta primer mix. The template-switch adaptor was a 5' adaptor with 12 random nucleotides. It tagged each cDNA molecule. TCRdb fed the 5' RACE reads into MiXCR, producing one record per CDR3 protein. The sample lists about 630,000 distinct CDR3 sequences; around 20% were seen once. Sequencing used blood. This clonotype originated in a man aged 70-80 years in good health.

CDR3 protein: CASRTASEKLFF. The CDR3, as DNA: TGTGCCAGCAGAACCGCCTCGGAAAAACTGTTTTTT. This chain joins TRBV6-6 and TRBJ1-4; D is unclear. The V gene's germline CDR1 is MNHNY and CDR2 SVGAGI (reference sequence). Trimming removed 6 bases from V and 8 bases from J, with 10 bases in between. The CDR3 consists of 12 residues.